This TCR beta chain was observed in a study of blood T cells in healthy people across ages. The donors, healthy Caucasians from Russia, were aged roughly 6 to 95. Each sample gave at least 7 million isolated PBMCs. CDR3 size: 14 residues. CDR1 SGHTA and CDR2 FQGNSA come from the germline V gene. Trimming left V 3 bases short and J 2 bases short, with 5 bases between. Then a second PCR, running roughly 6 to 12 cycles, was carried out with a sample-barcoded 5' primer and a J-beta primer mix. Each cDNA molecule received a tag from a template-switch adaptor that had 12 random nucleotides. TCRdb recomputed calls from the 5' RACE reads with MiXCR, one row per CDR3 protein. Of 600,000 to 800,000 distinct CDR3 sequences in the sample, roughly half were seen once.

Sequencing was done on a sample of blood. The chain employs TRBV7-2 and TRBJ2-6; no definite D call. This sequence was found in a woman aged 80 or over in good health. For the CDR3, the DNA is TGTGCCAGCAGCTTCCCTACTGGGGCCAACGTCCTGACTTTC. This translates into CASSFPTGANVLTF.